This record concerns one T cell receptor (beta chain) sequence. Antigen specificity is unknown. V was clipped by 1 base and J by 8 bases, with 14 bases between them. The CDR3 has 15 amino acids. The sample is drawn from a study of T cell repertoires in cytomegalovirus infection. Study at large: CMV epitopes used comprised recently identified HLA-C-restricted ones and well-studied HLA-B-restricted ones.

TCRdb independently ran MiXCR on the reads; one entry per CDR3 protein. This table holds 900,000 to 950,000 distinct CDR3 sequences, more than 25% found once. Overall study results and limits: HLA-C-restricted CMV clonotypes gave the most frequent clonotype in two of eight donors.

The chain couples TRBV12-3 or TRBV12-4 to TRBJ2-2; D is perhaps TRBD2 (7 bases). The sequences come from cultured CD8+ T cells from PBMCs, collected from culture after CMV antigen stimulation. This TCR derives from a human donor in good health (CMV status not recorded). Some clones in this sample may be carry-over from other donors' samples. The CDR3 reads CASSLGGGAFGELFF. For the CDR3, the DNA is TGTGCCAGCAGTTTAGGGGGGGGGGCCTTTGGGGAGCTGTTTTTT.